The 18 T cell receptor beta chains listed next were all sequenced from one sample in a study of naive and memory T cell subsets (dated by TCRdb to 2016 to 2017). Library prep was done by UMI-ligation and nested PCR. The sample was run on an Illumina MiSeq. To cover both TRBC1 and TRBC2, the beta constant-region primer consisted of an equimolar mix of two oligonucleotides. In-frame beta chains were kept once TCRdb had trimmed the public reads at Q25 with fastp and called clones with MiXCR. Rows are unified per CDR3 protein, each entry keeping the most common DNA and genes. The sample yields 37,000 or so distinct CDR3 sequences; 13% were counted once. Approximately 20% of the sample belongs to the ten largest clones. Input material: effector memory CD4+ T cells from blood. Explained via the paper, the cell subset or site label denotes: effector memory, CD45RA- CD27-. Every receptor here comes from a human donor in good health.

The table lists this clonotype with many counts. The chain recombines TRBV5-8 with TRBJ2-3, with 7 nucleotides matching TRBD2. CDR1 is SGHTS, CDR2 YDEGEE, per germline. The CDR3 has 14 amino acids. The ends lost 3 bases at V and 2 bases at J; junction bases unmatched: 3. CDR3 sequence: CASSWGGITDTQYF. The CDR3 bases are TGTGCCAGCAGCTGGGGAGGGATCACAGATACGCAGTATTTT.

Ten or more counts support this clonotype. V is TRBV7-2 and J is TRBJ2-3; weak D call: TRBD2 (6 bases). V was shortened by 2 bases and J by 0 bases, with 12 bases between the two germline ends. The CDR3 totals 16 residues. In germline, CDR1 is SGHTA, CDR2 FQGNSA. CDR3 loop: CASSLIASASTDTQYF. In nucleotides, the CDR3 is TGTGCCAGCAGCTTAATCGCTAGCGCGAGCACAGATACGCAGTATTTT.

The CDR3 region has the DNA TGCAGTGCTGGGACCAAAGGCACTGAAGCTTTCTTT. Amino acid sequence: CSAGTKGTEAFF. The chain carries TRBV20-1 and TRBJ1-1; D is perhaps TRBD1 (5 bases). V lost 5 bases to trimming and J lost 4 bases, with 11 bases between them. Germline CDR1 reads DFQATT; CDR2 reads SNEGSKA (reference sequence). The CDR3 loop spans 12 amino acids.

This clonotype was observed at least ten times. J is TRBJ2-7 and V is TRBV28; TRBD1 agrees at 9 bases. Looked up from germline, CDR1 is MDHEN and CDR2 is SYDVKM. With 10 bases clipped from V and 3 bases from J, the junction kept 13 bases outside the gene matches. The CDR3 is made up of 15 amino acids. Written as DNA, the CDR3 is TGTGCCACCCAACTTCCCGGGACAGGGAACTACGAGCAGTACTTC. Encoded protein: CATQLPGTGNYEQYF.

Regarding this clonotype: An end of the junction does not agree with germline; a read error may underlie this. CDR3 in DNA: TGTGCCAGCAGAACTTACTCGGGGGGGGGACATACTTACCGGGACCTCGGCTTC. This codes for CASRTYSGGGHTYRDLGF. The chain carries TRBV9 and TRBJ2-7; TRBD2 agrees at 8 bases. This CDR3 is 18 amino acids long. Looked up from germline, CDR1 is SGDLS and CDR2 is YYNGEE. Full variable domain (remainder filled in from reference TRBV9 and TRBJ2-7): DSGVTQTPKHLITATGQRVTLRCSPRSGDLSVYWYQQSLDQGLQFLIQYYNGEERAKGNILERFSAQQFPDLHSELNLSSLELGDSALYFCASRTYSGGGHTYRDLGFGPGTRLTVT.

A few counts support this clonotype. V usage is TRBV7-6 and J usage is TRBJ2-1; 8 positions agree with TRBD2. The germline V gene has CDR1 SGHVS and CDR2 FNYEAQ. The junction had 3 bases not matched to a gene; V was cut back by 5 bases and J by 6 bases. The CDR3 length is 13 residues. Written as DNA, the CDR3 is TGTGCCAGCAGCCCGGGGACTAGCAATGAGCAGTTCTTC. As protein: CASSPGTSNEQFF.

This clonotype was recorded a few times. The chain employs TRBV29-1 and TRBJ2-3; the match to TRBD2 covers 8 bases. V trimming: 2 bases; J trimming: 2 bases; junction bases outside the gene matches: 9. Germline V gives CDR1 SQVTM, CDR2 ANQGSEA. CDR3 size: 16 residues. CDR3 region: CSVEIGAGVATDTQYF. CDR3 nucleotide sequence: TGCAGCGTTGAAATTGGAGCGGGAGTGGCCACAGATACGCAGTATTTT.

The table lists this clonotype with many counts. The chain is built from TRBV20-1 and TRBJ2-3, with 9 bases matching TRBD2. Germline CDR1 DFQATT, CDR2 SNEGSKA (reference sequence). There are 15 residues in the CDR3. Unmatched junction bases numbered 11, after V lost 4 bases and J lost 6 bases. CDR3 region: CSANPPAGGVDTQYF. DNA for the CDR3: TGCAGTGCTAACCCCCCCGCGGGAGGGGTCGATACGCAGTATTTT.

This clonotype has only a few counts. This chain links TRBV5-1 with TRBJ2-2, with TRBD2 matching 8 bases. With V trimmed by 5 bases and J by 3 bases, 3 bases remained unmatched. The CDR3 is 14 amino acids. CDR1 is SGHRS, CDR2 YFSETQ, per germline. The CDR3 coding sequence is TGCGCCAGCAGTTTGCGGGGGGACACCGGGGAGCTGTTTTTT. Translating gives CASSLRGDTGELFF.

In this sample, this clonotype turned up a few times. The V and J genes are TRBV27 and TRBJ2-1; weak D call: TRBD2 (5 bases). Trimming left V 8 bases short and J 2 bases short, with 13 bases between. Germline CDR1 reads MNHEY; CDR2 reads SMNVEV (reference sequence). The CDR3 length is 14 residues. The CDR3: CASGREGPYNEQFF. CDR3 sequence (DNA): TGTGCCAGCGGACGGGAAGGGCCCTACAATGAGCAGTTCTTC.

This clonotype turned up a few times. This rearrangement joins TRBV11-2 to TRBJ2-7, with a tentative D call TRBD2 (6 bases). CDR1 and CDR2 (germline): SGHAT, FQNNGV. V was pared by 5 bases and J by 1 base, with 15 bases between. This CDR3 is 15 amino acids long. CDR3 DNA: TGTGCCAGCAGCCGGGGTCGGGAGAGGTCCTACGAGCAGTACTTC. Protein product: CASSRGRERSYEQYF.

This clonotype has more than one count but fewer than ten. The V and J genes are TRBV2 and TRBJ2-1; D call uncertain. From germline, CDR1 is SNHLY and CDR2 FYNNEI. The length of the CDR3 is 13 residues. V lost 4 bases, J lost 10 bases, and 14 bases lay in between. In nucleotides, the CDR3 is TGTGCCAGCAGTGGGGTCCCCACCGGCGAGCAGTTCTTC. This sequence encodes CASSGVPTGEQFF.

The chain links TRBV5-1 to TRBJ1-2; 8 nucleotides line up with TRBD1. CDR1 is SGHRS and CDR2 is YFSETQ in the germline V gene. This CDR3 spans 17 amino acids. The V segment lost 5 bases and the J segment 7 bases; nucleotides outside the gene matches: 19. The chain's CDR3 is CASSSGQEGVGGSGYTF. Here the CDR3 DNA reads TGCGCCAGCAGTTCGGGACAGGAGGGAGTAGGTGGGAGTGGCTACACCTTC.

The CDR3 is CSASFSYEAFF. The CDR3 bases are TGCAGTGCTAGTTTCAGCTATGAAGCTTTCTTT. The V and J genes are TRBV20-1 and TRBJ1-1, with no clear D. V dropped 3 bases and J dropped 7 bases, with 9 bases sitting between them. This CDR3 spans 11 amino acids. CDR1 DFQATT and CDR2 SNEGSKA come from the germline V gene (reference sequence).

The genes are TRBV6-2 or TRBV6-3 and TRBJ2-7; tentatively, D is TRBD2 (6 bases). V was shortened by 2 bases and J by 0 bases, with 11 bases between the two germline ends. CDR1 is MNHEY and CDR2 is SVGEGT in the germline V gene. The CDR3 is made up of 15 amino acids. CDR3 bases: TGTGCCAGCAGTTACGGAGATAGCGGCTCCTACGAGCAGTACTTC. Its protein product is CASSYGDSGSYEQYF.

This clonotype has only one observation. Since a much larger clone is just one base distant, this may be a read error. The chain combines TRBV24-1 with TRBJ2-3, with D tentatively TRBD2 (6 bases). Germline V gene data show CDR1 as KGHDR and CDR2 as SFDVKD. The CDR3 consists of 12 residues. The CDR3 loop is CAASGSTDTQYF. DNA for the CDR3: TGTGCCGCCAGCGGGAGCACAGATACGCAGTATTTT.

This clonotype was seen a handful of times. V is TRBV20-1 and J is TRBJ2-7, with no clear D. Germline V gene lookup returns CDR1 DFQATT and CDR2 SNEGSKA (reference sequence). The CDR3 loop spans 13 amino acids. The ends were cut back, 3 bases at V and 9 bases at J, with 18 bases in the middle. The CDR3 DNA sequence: TGCAGTGCTAGGGGCCGGACCCCCTTAGGGCAGTACTTC. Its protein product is CSARGRTPLGQYF.

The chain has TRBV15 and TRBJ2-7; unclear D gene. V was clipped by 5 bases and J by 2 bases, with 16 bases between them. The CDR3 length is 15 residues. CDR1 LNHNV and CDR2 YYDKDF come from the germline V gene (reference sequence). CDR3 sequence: CATSATHSETYEQYF. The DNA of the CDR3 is TGTGCCACCAGCGCCACCCACAGCGAGACCTACGAGCAGTACTTC. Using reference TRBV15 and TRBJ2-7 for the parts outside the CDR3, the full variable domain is DAMVIQNPRYQVTQFGKPVTLSCSQTLNHNVMYWYQQKSSQAPKLLFHYYDKDFNNEADTPDNFQSRRPNTSFCFLDIRSPGLGDTAMYLCATSATHSETYEQYFGPGTRLTVT.